Following are 32 T cell receptor beta chains from one sample sequenced in a study of blood T cell repertoires in COVID-19. TCRdb's table, derived via immunoSEQ multiplex PCR, lists solely in-frame clones and lacks some. The sample comprises 150,000 to 200,000 clones, around 80% of which are singletons, and about 10% rests with the top ten. The sequencing input was peripheral blood. The receptor source for this set is a man aged 60-69 years with active or convalescent COVID-19.

This chain uses TRBV19 with TRBJ2-5; 10 nucleotides align to TRBD1. J lost 5 bases, V lost 5 bases, and 8 bases had no gene match. The CDR3 is 15 amino acids. CDR1 is LNHDA, CDR2 SQIVND, per germline (reference sequence). CDR3 residues: CASSLRQGARETQYF. The DNA of the CDR3 is TGTGCCAGTAGTCTTAGACAGGGGGCGAGGGAGACCCAGTACTTC.

The chain is built from TRBV6-5 and TRBJ1-4; D gene uncertain. Looked up from germline, CDR1 is MNHEY and CDR2 is SVGAGI. The CDR3 consists of 11 residues. V was pared by 2 bases and J by 10 bases, with 5 bases between. The CDR3, as DNA: TGTGCCAGCAGTTACGGCCGAAAACTGTTTTTT. Translating gives CASSYGRKLFF.

The chain recombines TRBV6-5 with TRBJ1-1, with D tentatively TRBD1 (6 bases). Germline V gene lookup returns CDR1 MNHEY and CDR2 SVGAGI. Deletions cut 8 bases from V and 1 base from J, with 17 bases between. CDR3 size: 15 residues. This chain's CDR3 is CASGAGAGGNTEAFF. As DNA, the CDR3 is TGTGCCAGCGGGGCGGGGGCCGGCGGGAACACTGAAGCTTTCTTT.

The genes are TRBV3-1 (or the pseudogene TRBV3-2) and TRBJ1-1, with 8 positions matching TRBD1. This CDR3 has 16 residues. Unmatched junction bases numbered 16, after V lost 8 bases and J lost 5 bases. CDR1 LGHDT and CDR2 YNNKEL come from the germline V gene (reference sequence). CDR3 nucleotides: TGTGCCAGCGTCACAGGGGGTGGGCAGGGAGGAACTGAAGCTTTCTTT. This translates into CASVTGGGQGGTEAFF.

This clone appeared once. DNA of the CDR3: TGTGCCAGCAGCACGAGCCTAGCGGTCTTGAGCTCCTACGAGCAGTACTTC. This translates into CASSTSLAVLSSYEQYF. V is TRBV21-1 and J is TRBJ2-7; the table gives TRBD2 as D, unverified against the DNA. TRBV21-1 is tagged as a pseudogene. The CDR3 is made up of 17 amino acids.

The chain has TRBV4-2 and TRBJ2-5; 11 bases line up with TRBD1. The CDR3 sequence is 16 residues long. Germline CDR1 LGHNA, CDR2 YNFKEQ. Trimming removed 1 base from V and 5 bases from J; junction bases left unmatched: 6. CDR3 DNA: TGTGCCAGCAGCCAAGGGGACAGGGGGGAGCATGAGACCCAGTACTTC. The encoded protein is CASSQGDRGEHETQYF.

The V call is TRBV4-2, the J call TRBJ2-7; D is unresolved. The CDR3 is made up of 12 amino acids. V was clipped by 3 bases and J by 3 bases, with 6 bases between them. Germline V lookup: CDR1 LGHNA, CDR2 YNFKEQ. CDR3 in amino acids: CASSHRGYEQYF. CDR3 nucleotide sequence: TGTGCCAGCAGCCATCGAGGCTACGAGCAGTACTTC.

DNA for the CDR3: TGTGCCAGCAGGAGAACAGGGGTCACTGAAGCTTTCTTT. It codes for CASRRTGVTEAFF. The V gene is TRBV28, the J gene TRBJ1-1, with 7 bases that match TRBD1. Per germline, CDR1 MDHEN and CDR2 SYDVKM. The trim removed 6 bases at V and 4 bases at J, leaving 5 bases unmatched. CDR3 length: 13 amino acids. Using reference TRBV28 and TRBJ1-1 for the parts outside the CDR3, the full variable domain is DVKVTQSSRYLVKRTGEKVFLECVQDMDHENMFWYRQDPGLGLRLIYFSYDVKMKEKGDIPEGYSVSREKKERFSLILESASTNQTSMYLCASRRTGVTEAFFGQGTRLTVV.

The chain has TRBV3-1 (or the pseudogene TRBV3-2) and TRBJ2-2; 8 bases line up with TRBD2. Germline assignment: CDR1 LGHDT and CDR2 YNNKEL (reference sequence). This CDR3 has 15 residues. The J segment lost 9 bases and the V segment lost 0 bases, leaving 6 bases of the junction unmatched. The CDR3, as DNA: TGTGCCAGCAGCCAAGAAGCGGGAGCCTACAGGGAGCTGTTTTTT. It specifies CASSQEAGAYRELFF.

In this sample, this clone turned up a few times. The CDR3 nucleotides are TGTGCCAGCAGTGAAGACAGAACCTATGGCTACACCTTC. It codes for CASSEDRTYGYTF. The chain combines TRBV2 with TRBJ1-2, with D unclear. The CDR3 sequence is 13 residues long. CDR1 and CDR2 from the germline V gene are SNHLY and FYNNEI. Between the trimmed V and J ends, which lost 1 base and 4 bases, there was a span of 7 bases.

The chain employs TRBV2 and TRBJ1-1; a weak D match, TRBD1 (6 bases). Germline CDR1 and CDR2: SNHLY and FYNNEI. Trimming took 6 bases from V and 0 from J, leaving 20 bases between them. The CDR3 totals 17 residues. CDR3 nucleotides: TGTGCCAGCAGGAGTCGTGTAGGGGGATCGATGAACACTGAAGCTTTCTTT. Its protein product is CASRSRVGGSMNTEAFF.

This chain joins TRBV5-8 and TRBJ1-2, with 11 bases that match TRBD1. The germline gives CDR1 SGHTS, CDR2 YDEGEE. The CDR3 extends over 15 amino acids. With V trimmed by 4 bases and J by 4 bases, 6 bases remained unmatched. Written as DNA, the CDR3 is TGTGCCAGCAGCCCCAGGACAGGGGGCCTCTATGGCTACACCTTC. Encoded protein: CASSPRTGGLYGYTF.

CDR3 in amino acids: CASSLVWGPYEQYF. The DNA of the CDR3 is TGTGCCAGCAGCTTAGTGTGGGGGCCCTACGAGCAGTACTTC. V usage is TRBV7-2 and J usage is TRBJ2-7; maybe TRBD1 (6 bases). CDR3 length equals 14 residues. The V end was cut by 1 base, the J end by 2 bases, with 9 bases between. The V gene's germline CDR1 is SGHTA and CDR2 FQGNSA.

The rearrangement links TRBV19 to TRBJ1-6; 11 nucleotides agree with TRBD1. V dropped 10 bases and J dropped 10; count of bases not matched to a gene: 12. The germline V gene encodes CDR1 LNHDA and CDR2 SQIVND (reference sequence). The CDR3 is made up of 15 amino acids. CDR3 loop: CATRGDRGNFSPLHF. CDR3 coding DNA: TGTGCCACCCGAGGGGACAGGGGGAATTTCTCACCCCTCCACTTT.

This CDR3 is CASSQVGRGLAEAFF. In DNA, the CDR3 is TGTGCCAGCAGCCAAGTGGGCAGGGGGCTCGCTGAAGCTTTCTTT. The chain uses TRBV14 and TRBJ1-1; the match to TRBD1 covers 8 bases. In germline, CDR1 is SGHDN, CDR2 FVKESK. The CDR3 is made up of 15 amino acids. Trimming removed 1 base from V and 6 bases from J; junction bases left unmatched: 7.

In DNA, the CDR3 is TGTGCCAGCAGGCTGTTACAGGGGATAGCTTTCTTT. Its protein is CASRLLQGIAFF. The chain couples TRBV3-1 (or the pseudogene TRBV3-2) to TRBJ1-1; the match to TRBD1 covers 7 bases. Trimming took 6 bases from V and 10 from J; bases not matched to a gene: 8. The germline gives CDR1 LGHDT, CDR2 YNNKEL (reference sequence). The CDR3 runs 12 residues.

This clone was counted a single time. CDR3 DNA sequence: TGCGCCAGCAGTGAGGATGCCAGATTGTACTATGGCTACACCTTC. It encodes CASSEDARLYYGYTF. This sequence joins TRBV10-2 and TRBJ1-2; unclear D gene. In germline, CDR1 is WSHSY, CDR2 SAAADI. The CDR3 sequence is 15 residues long. V lost 2 bases and J 3 bases, leaving 13 bases between the germline ends.

This rearrangement joins TRBV7-9 to TRBJ2-5; 10 bases are a match to TRBD2. Trimming took 4 bases from V and 2 from J; bases not matched to a gene: 7. Germline V gives CDR1 SEHNR, CDR2 FQNEAQ (reference sequence). The length of the CDR3 is 16 residues. CDR3 bases: TGTGCCAGCAGCTCTATTACAGCGGGGGGGCAAGAGACCCAGTACTTC. Translated, it gives CASSSITAGGQETQYF.

This clone was counted many times. The V call is TRBV15, the J call TRBJ2-3, with TRBD1 matching 8 bases. The junction had 13 bases not matched to a gene; V was cut back by 0 bases and J by 5 bases. Germline assignment: CDR1 LNHNV and CDR2 YYDKDF (reference sequence). The CDR3 contains 18 residues. CDR3 in amino acids: CATSRDRSRGQAGDTQYF. The CDR3 DNA follows: TGTGCCACCAGCAGAGATCGGAGCCGGGGACAGGCCGGAGATACGCAGTATTTT.

The chain combines TRBV21-1 with TRBJ2-1; the table's D call TRBD1 went unverified against the DNA. TRBV21-1 is recorded as a pseudogene. The CDR3 has 13 amino acids. CDR3 sequence: CASSLPTDNEQFF. For the CDR3, the DNA is TGTGCCAGCAGCCTGCCTACAGACAATGAGCAGTTCTTC.

This clone occurred once. V and J are TRBV25-1 and TRBJ1-2; 7 bases map to TRBD1. Looked up from germline, CDR1 is MGHDK and CDR2 is SYGVNS. With V trimmed by 7 bases and J by 8 bases, 7 bases remained unmatched. CDR3 length: 12 amino acids. The CDR3 sequence is CASNKGAGGYTF. As DNA, the CDR3 is TGTGCCAGCAATAAGGGGGCGGGAGGCTACACCTTC.

This chain links TRBV27 with TRBJ2-2, with TRBD2 matching 10 bases. Germline V gene sequence: CDR1 MNHEY, CDR2 SMNVEV (reference sequence). The CDR3 totals 15 residues. V trimming: 6 bases; J trimming: 3 bases; junction bases outside the gene matches: 4. The DNA for the CDR3 is TGTGCCAGCAGCAGGACTAGCGGATACACCGGGGAGCTGTTTTTT. It specifies CASSRTSGYTGELFF.

The chain is built from TRBV7-9 and TRBJ1-3; D is unclear. V was pared by 1 base and J by 4 bases, with 5 bases between. The CDR3 loop spans 13 amino acids. Germline V gene sequence: CDR1 SEHNR, CDR2 FQNEAQ (reference sequence). CDR3 sequence reads: CASSLGEGNTIYF. CDR3 DNA: TGTGCCAGCAGCTTAGGGGAGGGAAACACCATATATTTT.

The chain is built from TRBV27 and TRBJ1-3, with unresolved D. V shed 0 bases and J shed 0 bases, with 6 bases lying between them. Per germline, CDR1 MNHEY and CDR2 SMNVEV (reference sequence). The CDR3 totals 15 residues. The CDR3 DNA reads TGTGCCAGCAGTTTATCTAGATACTCTGGAAACACCATATATTTT. It is translated as CASSLSRYSGNTIYF.

This clone appeared a single time. This chain uses TRBV5-1 with TRBJ1-6; TRBD1 might be the D (5 bases). This CDR3 region has 15 residues. V lost 0 bases and J 7 bases, leaving 11 bases between the germline ends. The germline V gene has CDR1 SGHRS and CDR2 YFSETQ. CDR3 sequence: CASSLVGEENSPLHF. The CDR3 DNA reads as TGCGCCAGCAGCTTGGTGGGGGAGGAGAATTCACCCCTCCACTTT. Together with reference TRBV5-1 and TRBJ1-6, the CDR3 gives the full variable domain: KAGVTQTPRYLIKTRGQQVTLSCSPISGHRSVSWYQQTPGQGLQFLFEYFSETQRNKGNFPGRFSGRQFSNSRSEMNVSTLELGDSALYLCASSLVGEENSPLHFGNGTRLTVT.

The V call is TRBV5-1, the J call TRBJ2-5; 7 bases agree with TRBD1. The CDR3 spans 15 residues. V shed 1 base, J shed 1 base, and the junction held 4 bases outside the gene matches. Germline values: CDR1 SGHRS, CDR2 YFSETQ. Written as DNA, the CDR3 is TGCGCCAGCAGCTTGAATGGGGACAGCCAAGAGACCCAGTACTTC. Amino acid sequence: CASSLNGDSQETQYF.

This rearrangement joins TRBV7-3 to TRBJ1-5, with D possibly TRBD1 on 5 matching bases. V was shortened by 6 bases and J by 7 bases, with 22 bases between the two germline ends. Germline V gives CDR1 SGHTA, CDR2 FQGTGA. The length of the CDR3 is 16 residues. This chain's CDR3 is CASRGRRDLIPQPQHF. Written as DNA, the CDR3 is TGTGCCAGCAGGGGACGGCGGGATCTGATTCCCCAGCCCCAGCATTTT.

The chain is built from TRBV14 and TRBJ1-3; maybe TRBD1 (5 bases). The CDR3 has 15 amino acids. V lost 3 bases to trimming and J lost 0 bases, with 9 bases between them. Germline-derived CDR1 and CDR2 are SGHDN and FVKESK. In DNA, the CDR3 is TGTGCCAGCAGCCAGGGGGGGAGCTCTGGAAACACCATATATTTT. Amino acid sequence: CASSQGGSSGNTIYF.

V gene TRBV7-3 combines with J gene TRBJ2-3, with 12 bases fitting TRBD2. The CDR3 consists of 16 residues. Germline values: CDR1 SGHTA, CDR2 FQGTGA. With 5 bases clipped from V and 5 bases from J, the junction kept 8 bases outside the gene matches. Here the CDR3 reads CASSRTSGAGGDTQYF. The CDR3 region has the DNA TGTGCCAGCAGCCGGACTAGCGGGGCCGGGGGAGATACGCAGTATTTT.

The chain is built from TRBV18 and TRBJ2-7; D unresolved. Germline CDR1 is KGHSH and CDR2 is LQKENI. The CDR3 length is 12 residues. V lost 4 bases to trimming and J lost 7 bases, with 11 bases between them. CDR3 region: CASSLVADEQYF. Here the CDR3 DNA reads TGTGCCAGCTCACTTGTAGCAGATGAGCAGTACTTC.

This chain connects TRBV10-1 to TRBJ2-1; 14 positions agree with TRBD2. This CDR3 is 18 amino acids long. In germline, CDR1 is WNHNN, CDR2 SYGVQD (reference sequence). J was trimmed by 1 base and V by 5 bases; bases with no gene match: 7. CDR3 protein: CASSSPGLAGASYNEQFF. The CDR3 DNA is TGCGCCAGCAGTTCTCCGGGACTAGCGGGAGCTTCCTACAATGAGCAGTTCTTC.

The chain joins TRBV7-6 to TRBJ2-3, with D maybe TRBD2 (7 bases). CDR1 is SGHVS and CDR2 is FNYEAQ in the germline V gene. V gave up 4 bases and J gave up 4 bases, with 24 bases separating them. The length of the CDR3 is 18 residues. This chain's CDR3 is CASSSSATVTGGADTQYF. CDR3 DNA sequence: TGTGCCAGCAGCTCTTCGGCCACCGTAACGGGGGGCGCAGATACGCAGTATTTT.